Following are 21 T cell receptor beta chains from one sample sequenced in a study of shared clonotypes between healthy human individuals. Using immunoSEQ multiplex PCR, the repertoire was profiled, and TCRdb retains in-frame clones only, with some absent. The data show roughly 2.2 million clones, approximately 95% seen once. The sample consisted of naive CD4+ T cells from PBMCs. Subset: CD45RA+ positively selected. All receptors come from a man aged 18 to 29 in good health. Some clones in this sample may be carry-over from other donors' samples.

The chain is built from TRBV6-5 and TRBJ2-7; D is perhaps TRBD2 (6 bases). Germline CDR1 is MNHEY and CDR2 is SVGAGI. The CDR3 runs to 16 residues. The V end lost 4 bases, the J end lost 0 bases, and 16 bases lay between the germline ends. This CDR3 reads CASSSYSGTDSYEQYF. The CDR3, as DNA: TGTGCCAGCAGTTCCTATAGCGGTACAGACTCCTACGAGCAGTACTTC.

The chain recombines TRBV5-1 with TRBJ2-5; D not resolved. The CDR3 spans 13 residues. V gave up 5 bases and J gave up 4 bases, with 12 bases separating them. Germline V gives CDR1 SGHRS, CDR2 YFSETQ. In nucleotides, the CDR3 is TGCGCCAGCAGGACCCCGAGAGGAGAGACCCAGTACTTC. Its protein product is CASRTPRGETQYF.

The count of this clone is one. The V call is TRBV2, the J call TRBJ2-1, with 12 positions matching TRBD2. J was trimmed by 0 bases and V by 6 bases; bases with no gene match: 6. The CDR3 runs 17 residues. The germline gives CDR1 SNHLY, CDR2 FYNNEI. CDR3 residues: CASRLTSGGPSYNEQFF. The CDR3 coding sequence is TGTGCCAGCAGGCTGACTAGCGGGGGACCCTCCTACAATGAGCAGTTCTTC.

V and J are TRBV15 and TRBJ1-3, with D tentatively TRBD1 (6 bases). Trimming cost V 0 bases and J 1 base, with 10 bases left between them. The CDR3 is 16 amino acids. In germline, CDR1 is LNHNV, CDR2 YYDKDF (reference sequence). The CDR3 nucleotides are TGTGCCACCAGCAGAGACCCGGGGGCGTCTGGAAACACCATATATTTT. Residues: CATSRDPGASGNTIYF.

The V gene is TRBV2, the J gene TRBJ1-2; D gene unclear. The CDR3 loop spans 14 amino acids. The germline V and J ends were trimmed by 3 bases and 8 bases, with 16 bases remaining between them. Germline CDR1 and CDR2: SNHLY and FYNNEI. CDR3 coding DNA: TGTGCCAGCAGTGAGGGTACACGCCTCGGGGGCTACACCTTC. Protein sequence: CASSEGTRLGGYTF.

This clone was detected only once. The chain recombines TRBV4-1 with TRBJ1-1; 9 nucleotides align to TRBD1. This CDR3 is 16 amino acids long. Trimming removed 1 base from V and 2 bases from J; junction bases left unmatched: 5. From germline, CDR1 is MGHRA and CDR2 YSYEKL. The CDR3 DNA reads TGCGCCAGCAGCCAAGGTCCTACAGGGGGCAACACTGAAGCTTTCTTT. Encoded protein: CASSQGPTGGNTEAFF.

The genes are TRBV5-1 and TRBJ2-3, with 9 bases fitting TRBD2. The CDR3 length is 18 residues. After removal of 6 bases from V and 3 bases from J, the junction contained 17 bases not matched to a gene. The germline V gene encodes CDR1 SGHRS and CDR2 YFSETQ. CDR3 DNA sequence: TGCGCCAGCACCCCGGTCGGAGCGGGAGGTCCCCCAACAGATACGCAGTATTTT. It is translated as CASTPVGAGGPPTDTQYF.

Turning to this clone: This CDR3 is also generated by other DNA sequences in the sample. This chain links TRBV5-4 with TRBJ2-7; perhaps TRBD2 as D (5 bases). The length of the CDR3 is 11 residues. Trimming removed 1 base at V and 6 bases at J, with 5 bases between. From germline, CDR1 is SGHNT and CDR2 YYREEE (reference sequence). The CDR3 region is CASSLRGEQYF. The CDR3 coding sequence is TGTGCCAGCAGCTTGCGGGGCGAGCAGTACTTC.

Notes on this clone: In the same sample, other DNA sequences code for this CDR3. The CDR3 here is CASSSYLNTEAFF. The CDR3 DNA sequence: TGTGCCAGCAGCTCGTATTTGAACACTGAAGCTTTCTTT. The chain uses TRBV28 and TRBJ1-1, with unresolved D. With 6 bases removed from V and 0 bases from J, the gap between germline ends came to 8 bases. The CDR3 loop spans 13 amino acids. CDR1 and CDR2 (germline): MDHEN, SYDVKM. The full variable domain, in which reference TRBV28 and TRBJ1-1 provide the parts outside the CDR3, is DVKVTQSSRYLVKRTGEKVFLECVQDMDHENMFWYRQDPGLGLRLIYFSYDVKMKEKGDIPEGYSVSREKKERFSLILESASTNQTSMYLCASSSYLNTEAFFGQGTRLTVV.

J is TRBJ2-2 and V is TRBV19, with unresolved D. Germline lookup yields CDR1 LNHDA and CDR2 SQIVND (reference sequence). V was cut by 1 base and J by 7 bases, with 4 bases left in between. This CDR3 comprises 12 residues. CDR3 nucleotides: TGTGCCAGTAGTATAGCTGGCGGGGAGCTGTTTTTT. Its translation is CASSIAGGELFF.

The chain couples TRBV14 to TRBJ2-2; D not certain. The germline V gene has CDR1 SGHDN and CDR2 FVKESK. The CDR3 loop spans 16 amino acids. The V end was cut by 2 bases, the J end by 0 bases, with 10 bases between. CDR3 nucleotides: TGTGCCAGCAGCCAAATAAGGCCTGCGAACACCGGGGAGCTGTTTTTT. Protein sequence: CASSQIRPANTGELFF.

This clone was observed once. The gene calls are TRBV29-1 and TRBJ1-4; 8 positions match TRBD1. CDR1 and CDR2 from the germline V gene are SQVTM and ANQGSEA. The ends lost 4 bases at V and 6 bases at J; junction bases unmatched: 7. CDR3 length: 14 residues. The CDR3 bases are TGCAGCGTTGCTCTTGACAGGGGTGATGAAAAACTGTTTTTT. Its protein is CSVALDRGDEKLFF.

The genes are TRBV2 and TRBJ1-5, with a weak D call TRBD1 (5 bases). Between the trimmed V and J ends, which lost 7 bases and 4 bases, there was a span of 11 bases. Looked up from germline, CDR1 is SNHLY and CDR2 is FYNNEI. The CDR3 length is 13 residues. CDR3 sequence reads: CASKRGSNQPQHF. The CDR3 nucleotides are TGTGCCAGCAAACGGGGGAGTAATCAGCCCCAGCATTTT.

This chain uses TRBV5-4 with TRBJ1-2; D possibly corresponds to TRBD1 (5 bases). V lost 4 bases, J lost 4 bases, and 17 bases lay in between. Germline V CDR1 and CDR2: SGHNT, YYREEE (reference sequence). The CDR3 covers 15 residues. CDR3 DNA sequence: TGTGCCAGCAGCCCCGGGACCGCCCTCGGCTATGGCTACACCTTC. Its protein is CASSPGTALGYGYTF.

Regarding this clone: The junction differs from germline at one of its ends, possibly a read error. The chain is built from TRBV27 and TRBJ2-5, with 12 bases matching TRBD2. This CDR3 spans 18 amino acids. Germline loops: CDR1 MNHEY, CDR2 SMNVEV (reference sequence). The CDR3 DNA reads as TGTGCCCGCAGTTTAGTTCCTAGCGGGAGGGTTGGGCAAGAGACCCAGTACTTC. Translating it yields CARSLVPSGRVGQETQYF.

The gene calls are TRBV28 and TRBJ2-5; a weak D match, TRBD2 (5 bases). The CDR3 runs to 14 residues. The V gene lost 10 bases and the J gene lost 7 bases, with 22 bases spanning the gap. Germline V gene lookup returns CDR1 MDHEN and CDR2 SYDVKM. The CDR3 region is CATKPTQLVGTQYF. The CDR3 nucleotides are TGTGCCACCAAACCCACGCAACTAGTGGGGACCCAGTACTTC.

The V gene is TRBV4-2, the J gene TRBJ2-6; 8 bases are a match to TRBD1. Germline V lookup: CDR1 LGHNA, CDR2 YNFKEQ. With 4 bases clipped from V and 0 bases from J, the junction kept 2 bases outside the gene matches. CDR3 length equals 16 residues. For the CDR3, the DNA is TGTGCCAGCAGCCGGGACAGGAGCTCTGGGGCCAACGTCCTGACTTTC. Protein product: CASSRDRSSGANVLTF.

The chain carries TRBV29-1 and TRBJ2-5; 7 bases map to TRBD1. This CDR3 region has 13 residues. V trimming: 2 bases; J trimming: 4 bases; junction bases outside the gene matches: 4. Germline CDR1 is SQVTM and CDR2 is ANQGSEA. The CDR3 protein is CSVEQGVGETQYF. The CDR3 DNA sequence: TGCAGCGTTGAACAGGGGGTGGGAGAGACCCAGTACTTC.

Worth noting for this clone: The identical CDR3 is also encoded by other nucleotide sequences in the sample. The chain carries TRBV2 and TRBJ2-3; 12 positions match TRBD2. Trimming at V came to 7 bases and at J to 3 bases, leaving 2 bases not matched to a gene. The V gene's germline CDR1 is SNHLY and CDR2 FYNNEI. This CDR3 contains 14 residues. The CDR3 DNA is TGTGCCAGCATGACTAGCGGGAGTACAGATACGCAGTATTTT. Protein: CASMTSGSTDTQYF. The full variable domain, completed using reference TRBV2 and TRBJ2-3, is EPEVTQTPSHQVTQMGQEVILRCVPISNHLYFYWYRQILGQKVEFLVSFYNNEISEKSEIFDDQFSVERPDGSNFTLKIRSTKLEDSAMYFCASMTSGSTDTQYFGPGTRLTVL.

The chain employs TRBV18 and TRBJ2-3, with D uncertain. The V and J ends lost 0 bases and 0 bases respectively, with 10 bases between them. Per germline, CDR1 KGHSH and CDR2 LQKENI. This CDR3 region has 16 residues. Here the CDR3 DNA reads TGTGCCAGCTCACCACCGAGGTTCGGGAGCACAGATACGCAGTATTTT. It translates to CASSPPRFGSTDTQYF.

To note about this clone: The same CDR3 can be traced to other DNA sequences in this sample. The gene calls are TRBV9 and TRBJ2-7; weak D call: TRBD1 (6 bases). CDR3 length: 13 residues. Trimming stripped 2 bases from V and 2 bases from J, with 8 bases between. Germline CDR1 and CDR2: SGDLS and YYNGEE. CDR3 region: CASSVGQTYEQYF. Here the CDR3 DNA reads TGTGCCAGCAGCGTTGGACAGACCTACGAGCAGTACTTC.